A single T cell receptor (beta chain) is shown here with its context. Its specificity is not known. The sample originates from a study of T cells after yellow fever vaccination. Study-wide findings and caveats: Abundant clonotypes from the bulk population could contaminate FACS-sorted repertoires. The booster saw the reappearance of most primary-vaccination clones (roughly 96% CD4, 88% CD8).

TCRdb passed the 5' RACE reads through MiXCR, listing each CDR3 protein once. Of some 320,000 distinct CDR3 sequences in the sample, 7.5% to 9% were seen once. This TCR was sampled from a man in his late teens or twenties who received the YFV17D yellow fever vaccine. The sequences come from PBMCs, collected on the day of the first yellow fever vaccination.

CDR3 DNA: TGTGCCAGCAGCCGCGCCGGGAACTTATTTGGAAACACCATATATTTT. This gives the protein CASSRAGNLFGNTIYF. The V call is TRBV13, the J call TRBJ1-3; no clear D gene. Trimming pared 5 bases from V and 3 bases from J, leaving 17 bases between. The V gene's germline CDR1 is PRHDT and CDR2 FYEKMQ (reference sequence). The CDR3 covers 16 residues.